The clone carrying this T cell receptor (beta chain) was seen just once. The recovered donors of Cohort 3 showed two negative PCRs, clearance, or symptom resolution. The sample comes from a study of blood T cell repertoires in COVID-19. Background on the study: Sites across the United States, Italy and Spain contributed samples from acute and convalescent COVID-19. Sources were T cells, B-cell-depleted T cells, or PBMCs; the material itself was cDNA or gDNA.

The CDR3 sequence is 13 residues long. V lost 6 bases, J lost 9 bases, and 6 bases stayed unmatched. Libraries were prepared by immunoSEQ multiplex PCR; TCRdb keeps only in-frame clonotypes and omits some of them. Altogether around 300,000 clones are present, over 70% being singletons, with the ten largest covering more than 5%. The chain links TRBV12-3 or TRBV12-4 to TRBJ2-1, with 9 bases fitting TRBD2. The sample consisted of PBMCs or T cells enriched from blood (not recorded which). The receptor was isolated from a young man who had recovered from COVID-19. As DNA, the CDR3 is TGTGCCAGCAGCTATGGGACTAGCACTGAGCAGTTCTTC. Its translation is CASSYGTSTEQFF.